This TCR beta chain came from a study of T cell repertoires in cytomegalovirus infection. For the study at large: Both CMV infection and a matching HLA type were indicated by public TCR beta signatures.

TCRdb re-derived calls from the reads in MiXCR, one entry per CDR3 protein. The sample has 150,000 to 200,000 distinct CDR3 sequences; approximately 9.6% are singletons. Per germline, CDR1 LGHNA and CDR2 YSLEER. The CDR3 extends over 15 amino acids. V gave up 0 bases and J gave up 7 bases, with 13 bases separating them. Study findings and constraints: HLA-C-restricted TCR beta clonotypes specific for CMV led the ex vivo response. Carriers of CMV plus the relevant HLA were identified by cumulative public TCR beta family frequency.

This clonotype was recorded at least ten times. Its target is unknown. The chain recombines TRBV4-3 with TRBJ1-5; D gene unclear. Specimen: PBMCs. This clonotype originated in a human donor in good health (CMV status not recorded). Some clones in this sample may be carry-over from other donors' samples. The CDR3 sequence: CASSQDLSGRQPQHF. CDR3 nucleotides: TGCGCCAGCAGCCAAGATTTGTCCGGCCGCCAGCCCCAGCATTTT.